A single sample is the source of the 16 T cell receptor beta chains below, sequenced in a study of T cells in localized non-small cell lung cancer. The method was immunoSEQ multiplex PCR; TCRdb's version includes in-frame clones alone and lacks a portion of them. The sample consists of 70,000 to 80,000 clones, approximately 90% of them appearing once. Sequences were derived from peripheral blood, sampled before any cancer treatment. The receptors originated from a woman aged 40-75 years with stage I squamous cell lung carcinoma.

This clone appeared a single time. CDR3 sequence reads: CASSEDRGPTNEKLFF. CDR3 DNA sequence: TGTGCCAGCAGTGAGGACAGGGGTCCAACTAATGAAAAACTGTTTTTT. The genes are TRBV28 and TRBJ1-4; 9 nucleotides line up with TRBD1. Losses at the gene ends were 5 bases for V and 0 bases for J; bases not matched to a gene: 4. CDR1 is MDHEN and CDR2 is SYDVKM in the germline V gene. The CDR3 has 16 amino acids.

CDR3 in DNA: TGCAGTGCTGGCCTGGGCTCGGTGCAGTACTTC. It encodes CSAGLGSVQYF. The chain couples TRBV20-1 to TRBJ2-7; unclear D gene. CDR3 length equals 11 residues. Trimming stripped 5 bases from V and 9 bases from J, with 14 bases between. Germline CDR1 reads DFQATT; CDR2 reads SNEGSKA (reference sequence).

V usage is TRBV9 and J usage is TRBJ2-1; a weak D match, TRBD2 (5 bases). The V end was cut by 4 bases, the J end by 0 bases, with 17 bases between. The CDR3 covers 17 residues. Germline V CDR1 and CDR2: SGDLS, YYNGEE. CDR3 DNA: TGTGCCAGCAGCCCCACGCAGCGGCGTCGCTCCTACAATGAGCAGTTCTTC. Amino acid sequence: CASSPTQRRRSYNEQFF.

This sequence joins TRBV6-5 and TRBJ1-2, with D maybe TRBD1 (5 bases). Germline loops: CDR1 MNHEY, CDR2 SVGAGI. This CDR3 has 12 amino acids. The ends were cut back, 8 bases at V and 7 bases at J, with 14 bases in the middle. The CDR3 here is CASVPGRGGYTF. The CDR3, as DNA: TGTGCCAGCGTTCCAGGGCGGGGTGGCTACACCTTC.

The V gene is TRBV2, the J gene TRBJ1-2; unclear D gene. Deletions cut 7 bases from V and 0 bases from J, with 6 bases between. The CDR3 covers 12 residues. Germline V gives CDR1 SNHLY, CDR2 FYNNEI. DNA of the CDR3: TGTGCCAGCACCCAGACTAACTATGGCTACACCTTC. It yields the protein CASTQTNYGYTF.

This clone was detected once. The chain uses TRBV30 and TRBJ1-3; D call uncertain. The CDR3 consists of 14 residues. In germline, CDR1 is GTSNPN, CDR2 SVGIG (reference sequence). V dropped 3 bases and J dropped 0 bases, with 9 bases sitting between them. The CDR3 loop reads CAWRVTSSGNTIYF. The CDR3 DNA reads TGTGCCTGGAGGGTTACAAGCTCTGGAAACACCATATATTTT.

The genes are TRBV9 and TRBJ2-7; the D gene is possibly TRBD1 (5 bases). V lost 0 bases to trimming and J lost 6 bases, with 22 bases between them. The germline CDR1 and CDR2 sequences are SGDLS and YYNGEE. This CDR3 has 17 residues. The DNA for the CDR3 is TGTGCCAGCAGCGTAGATGATTTTAGGACACAACTCGCCGAGCAGTACTTC. This encodes CASSVDDFRTQLAEQYF.

This clone was detected only once. The chain carries TRBV5-1 and TRBJ1-2, with 7 bases lining up with TRBD1. The CDR3 loop spans 15 amino acids. With 4 bases clipped from V and 2 bases from J, the junction kept 8 bases outside the gene matches. In germline, CDR1 is SGHRS, CDR2 YFSETQ. The CDR3 loop reads CASSTFPGQNYGYTF. CDR3 DNA: TGCGCCAGCAGCACCTTCCCGGGACAGAACTATGGCTACACCTTC.

V gene TRBV5-6 combines with J gene TRBJ1-6, with TRBD1 identical over 8 bases. There are 14 residues in the CDR3. The V gene's germline CDR1 is SGHDT and CDR2 YYEEEE. The V and J ends lost 4 bases and 7 bases, in that order; junction bases with no gene match: 4. The CDR3 bases are TGTGCCAGCAGCCTAGGACAGGGCAATTCACCCCTCCACTTT. Protein product: CASSLGQGNSPLHF.

The J gene is TRBJ1-2, the V gene TRBV10-2; 8 nucleotides agree with TRBD1. Losses at the gene ends were 6 bases for V and 0 bases for J; bases not matched to a gene: 3. The CDR3 is made up of 14 amino acids. The germline CDR1 and CDR2 sequences are WSHSY and SAAADI. The CDR3 DNA is TGCGCCAGCAGCGACAGGGGAGCTAACTATGGCTACACCTTC. This codes for CASSDRGANYGYTF.

CDR3 residues: CASRIGLSNTEAFF. Here the CDR3 DNA reads TGTGCCAGCAGGATTGGACTGTCGAACACTGAAGCTTTCTTT. The chain uses TRBV6-1 and TRBJ1-1; D unresolved. Between the trimmed V and J ends, which lost 6 bases and 1 base, there was a span of 12 bases. The germline V gene has CDR1 MNHNS and CDR2 SASEGT. This CDR3 region has 14 residues.

The gene calls are TRBV19 and TRBJ2-2; D may be TRBD2 (5 bases). CDR3 size: 12 residues. Per the germline V gene, CDR1 is LNHDA and CDR2 is SQIVND (reference sequence). Trimming removed 4 bases at V and 12 bases at J, with 12 bases between. Here the CDR3 DNA reads TGTGCCAGTAGTAAGGACTGGGGTAAGCTGTTTTTT. Protein product: CASSKDWGKLFF.

V gene TRBV29-1 combines with J gene TRBJ2-7, with no clear D. The CDR3 runs 12 residues. The V end was cut by 7 bases, the J end by 7 bases, with 17 bases between. Germline loops: CDR1 SQVTM, CDR2 ANQGSEA. CDR3 coding DNA: TGCAGCGCCGCGACCCAGAGTAAGGAGCAGTACTTC. This sequence encodes CSAATQSKEQYF.

This chain connects TRBV29-1 to TRBJ1-1; possible D gene TRBD1, 5 bases. This CDR3 comprises 13 residues. Trimming stripped 3 bases from V and 5 bases from J, with 13 bases between. Germline lookup yields CDR1 SQVTM and CDR2 ANQGSEA. In DNA form, the CDR3 reads TGCAGCGTTGATTCAGGGAGAGGGACTGAAGCTTTCTTT. This gives the protein CSVDSGRGTEAFF.

V is TRBV6-5 and J is TRBJ1-6; no clear D. V was shortened by 0 bases and J by 8 bases, with 11 bases between the two germline ends. Germline V CDR1 and CDR2: MNHEY, SVGAGI. The CDR3 consists of 15 residues. The CDR3 loop reads CASSYSGVMDSPLHF. In nucleotides, the CDR3 is TGTGCCAGCAGTTACTCCGGGGTTATGGATTCACCCCTCCACTTT.

The J gene is TRBJ1-1, the V gene TRBV6-6, with 9 bases lining up with TRBD1. CDR1 is MNHNY and CDR2 is SVGAGI in the germline V gene (reference sequence). Germline trimming cut 6 bases from V and 1 base from J; bases unmatched to any gene: 6. The CDR3 is made up of 15 amino acids. The CDR3 protein is CASRNPGQGNTEAFF. DNA of the CDR3: TGTGCCAGCAGGAATCCGGGACAGGGGAACACTGAAGCTTTCTTT.